This entry is about one T cell receptor (beta chain). The sample is drawn from a study of blood T cell repertoires in COVID-19. As for the study in general: The United States, Italy and Spain were the sources of the acute and convalescent COVID-19 samples.

In the authors' workflow: Using reference gene primer amplification, nucleated cell counts were estimated. Here immunoSEQ multiplex PCR was the method, and the copy in TCRdb shows in-frame clones only, minus some. V and J calls and clone size are copied from that table; D and trimming were computed from the DNA. The sample has about half a million clones, 75% to 90% seen once. In germline, CDR1 is LGHNT, CDR2 FRNRAP. V was shortened by 3 bases and J by 1 base, with 7 bases between the two germline ends. The CDR3 covers 14 residues. This receptor was taken from a woman aged 60-70 years who had recovered from COVID-19. The rearrangement joins TRBV12-5 to TRBJ1-3; the D is unclear. Sequenced: PBMCs or T cells enriched from blood (not recorded which). Here the CDR3 DNA reads TGTGCTAGTGGTTTCACGGTTTCTGGAAACACCATATATTTT. Amino acid sequence: CASGFTVSGNTIYF.